This T cell receptor (beta chain) was obtained from a study of T-cell memory formation after mild COVID-19. Study in general: Largely, TCR clusters stayed within a single donor. Study results and caveats: Clones that shrank (day 15 to 85) were balanced CD4/CD8, whereas later expanders leaned CD4+. CD8+ contracting clones occupied EMRA, while CD4+ ones occupied mainly CM and EM.

As regards this clonotype: Its target is unknown.

Researchers used 5'RACE with constant-segment primers to make TCR alpha and TCR beta cDNA libraries that carry sample barcodes and UMIs. MiXCR, applied by TCRdb to the 5' RACE reads, yields one record per CDR3 protein. The table records around 250,000 distinct CDR3 sequences, 15% of them present only once. Germline trimming cut 1 base from V and 5 bases from J; bases unmatched to any gene: 4. The germline CDR1 and CDR2 sequences are LGHDT and YNNKEL (reference sequence). The CDR3 has 15 amino acids. Sample: PBMCs or a T cell subset sorted from them (not recorded which). The origin of this receptor is an adult woman who had mild COVID-19 (a few samples of this study predate the infection). Cell type and time point are not known. This chain links TRBV3-1 with TRBJ1-1, with 10 positions matching TRBD1. The CDR3 here is CASSQGDRGKTEAFF. CDR3 in DNA: TGTGCCAGCAGCCAAGGGGACAGGGGAAAAACTGAAGCTTTCTTT.